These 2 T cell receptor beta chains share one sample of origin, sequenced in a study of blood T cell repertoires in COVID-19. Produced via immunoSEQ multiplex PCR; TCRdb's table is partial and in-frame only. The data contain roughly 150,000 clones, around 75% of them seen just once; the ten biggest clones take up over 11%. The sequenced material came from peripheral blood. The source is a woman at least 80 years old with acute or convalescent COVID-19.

The CDR3 DNA is TGTGCCAGCAGCTCCAGACTAGCGGGGGTCTCCTACAATGAGCAGTTCTTC. Translated, it gives CASSSRLAGVSYNEQFF. The chain couples TRBV7-2 to TRBJ2-1, with 12 nucleotides matching TRBD2. This CDR3 has 17 residues. After removal of 4 bases from V and 0 bases from J, the junction contained 4 bases not matched to a gene. Germline CDR1 is SGHTA and CDR2 is FQGNSA.

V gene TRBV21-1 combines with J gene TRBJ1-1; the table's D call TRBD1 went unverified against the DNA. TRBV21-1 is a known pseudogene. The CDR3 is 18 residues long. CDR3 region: CASSKVVTRDRRIAEAFF. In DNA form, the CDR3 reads TGTGCCAGCAGCAAAGTTGTAACACGGGACAGGAGGATCGCTGAAGCTTTCTTT.